The 24 T cell receptor beta chains below were found in one sample sequenced in a study of metastatic and nonmetastatic thyroid tumors. Prior to thyroid surgery, none of the patients had received any treatment. MiXCR reprocessed the PCR reads for TCRdb. The sample holds about 15,000 clones, about 27% seen once. Material for sequencing was tumor tissue. The receptor set was obtained from a female donor with papillary thyroid cancer or a benign thyroid nodule (not recorded which). Some clones in this sample may be carry-over from other donors' samples.

This clone occurred a few times. A much larger clone differs from this one at a single base, so this may be a read error. The chain couples TRBV9 to TRBJ2-7; 10 bases are a match to TRBD2. Per the germline V gene, CDR1 is SGDLS and CDR2 is YYNGEE. The CDR3 covers 17 residues. As DNA, the CDR3 is TGTGCCAGCAGCTTAGCCCCGAGCGGGAGGGCCTGGTACGGGCAGTACTTC. Translating it yields CASSLAPSGRAWYGQYF.

This clone was detected only a few times. A much larger clone sits a single nucleotide away, making a read error possible. The V gene is TRBV4-3, the J gene TRBJ2-1; unclear D gene. The CDR3 is made up of 13 amino acids. Looked up from germline, CDR1 is LGHNA and CDR2 is YSLEER. Trimming removed 2 bases at V and 8 bases at J, with 10 bases between. The CDR3 loop is CASSQTVYHEQFF. In DNA, the CDR3 is TGCGCCAGCAGCCAAACCGTGTACCATGAGCAGTTCTTC.

The chain carries TRBV11-2 and TRBJ1-5; D possibly corresponds to TRBD1 (6 bases). V was shortened by 5 bases and J by 16 bases, with 27 bases between the two germline ends. Germline V gene data show CDR1 as SGHAT and CDR2 as FQNNGV. The CDR3 runs to 15 residues. CDR3 in DNA: TGTGCCAGCAGCCCGGGAAATGGGGGCAATCAGCCCAAACATTTT. This sequence encodes CASSPGNGGNQPKHF.

Many counts were recorded for this clone. V and J are TRBV11-2 and TRBJ2-7; possibly TRBD1 for D (5 bases). V lost 1 base and J 5 bases, leaving 12 bases between the germline ends. Germline V gene sequence: CDR1 SGHAT, CDR2 FQNNGV. This CDR3 is built from 14 residues. The CDR3 sequence is CASSLAQGWDEQYF. CDR3 nucleotide sequence: TGTGCCAGCAGCTTAGCGCAGGGTTGGGACGAGCAGTACTTC. Complete variable domain (other parts from reference TRBV11-2 and TRBJ2-7): EAGVAQSPRYKIIEKRQSVAFWCNPISGHATLYWYQQILGQGPKLLIQFQNNGVVDDSQLPKDRFSAERLKGVDSTLKIQPAKLEDSAVYLCASSLAQGWDEQYFGPGTRLTVT.

This clone has at least ten counts. The chain recombines TRBV7-9 with TRBJ1-6, with a weak D call TRBD1 (5 bases). Per germline, CDR1 SEHNR and CDR2 FQNEAQ (reference sequence). The V and J ends lost 1 base and 7 bases respectively, with 8 bases between them. This CDR3 is 14 amino acids long. The CDR3 loop reads CASSLVRGNSPLHF. Here the CDR3 DNA reads TGTGCCAGCAGCTTAGTGCGGGGGAATTCACCCCTCCACTTT.

The V call is TRBV7-3, the J call TRBJ2-5, with TRBD1 matching over 7 bases. The CDR3 loop spans 15 amino acids. Germline trimming cut 1 base from V and 8 bases from J; bases unmatched to any gene: 10. In germline, CDR1 is SGHTA, CDR2 FQGTGA. The CDR3 DNA reads TGTGCCAGCAGCTTAAACAGGGGCATTGGTGATACCCAGTACTTC. This translates into CASSLNRGIGDTQYF.

This clone has ten or more counts. The chain links TRBV6-1 to TRBJ1-2; 12 bases align to TRBD1. The CDR3 covers 19 residues. V trimming: 5 bases; J trimming: 10 bases; junction bases outside the gene matches: 23. Germline assignment: CDR1 MNHNS and CDR2 SASEGT. CDR3 amino acids: CASSKGTGGGNPFSGIYTF. The DNA for the CDR3 is TGTGCCAGCAGTAAAGGGACAGGGGGCGGGAACCCATTCTCGGGCATCTACACCTTC.

In this sample, this clone turned up a few times. V usage is TRBV7-2 and J usage is TRBJ1-1; unclear D gene. The germline V gene encodes CDR1 SGHTA and CDR2 FQGNSA. The CDR3 loop spans 13 amino acids. V shed 2 bases and J shed 2 bases, with 6 bases lying between them. The CDR3: CASSLTTNTEAFF. CDR3 in DNA: TGTGCCAGCAGCTTAACTACAAACACTGAAGCTTTCTTT.

This clone was counted ten times or more. The chain employs TRBV18 and TRBJ1-3, with D perhaps matching TRBD1 (5 bases). The CDR3 contains 14 residues. Germline V gene data show CDR1 as KGHSH and CDR2 as LQKENI. The V gene lost 3 bases and the J gene lost 3 bases, with 9 bases spanning the gap. CDR3 amino acids: CASSPEGNGNTIYF. Here the CDR3 DNA reads TGTGCCAGCTCACCGGAGGGGAATGGAAACACCATATATTTT.

DNA of the CDR3: TGTGCCTGGAGTGTGGGGAGGGCCACCTATAATTCACCCCTCCACTTT. This gives the protein CAWSVGRATYNSPLHF. The chain links TRBV30 to TRBJ1-6; D not resolved. The germline CDR1 and CDR2 sequences are GTSNPN and SVGIG (reference sequence). V was cut by 0 bases and J by 2 bases, with 11 bases left in between. This CDR3 region has 16 residues.

This clone was found a few times. Other DNA sequences in this specimen translate into the identical CDR3. The CDR3 DNA is TGTGCCAGCAGCTTTAGGCAGGGGTTAAGAAATGAGCAGTTCTTC. The encoded protein is CASSFRQGLRNEQFF. This sequence joins TRBV7-3 and TRBJ2-1, with D tentatively TRBD1 (6 bases). Per germline, CDR1 SGHTA and CDR2 FQGTGA. Deletions cut 3 bases from V and 7 bases from J, with 16 bases between. The CDR3 totals 15 residues.

This clone was seen a few times. The junction does not match germline at one end; this may be a read error. The gene calls are TRBV6-5 and TRBJ1-1; D possibly corresponds to TRBD1 (6 bases). The CDR3 sequence is 16 residues long. CDR1 MNHEY and CDR2 SVGAGI come from the germline V gene. CDR3 sequence reads: CASSYSPGQLDVEAFF. CDR3 DNA: TGTGCCAGCAGTTACAGTCCGGGACAATTGGACGTTGAAGCTTTTTTT.

The J gene is TRBJ2-1, the V gene TRBV20-1, with D tentatively TRBD2 (6 bases). The germline V and J ends were trimmed by 5 bases and 0 bases, with 17 bases remaining between them. Germline V gives CDR1 DFQATT, CDR2 SNEGSKA (reference sequence). This CDR3 spans 16 amino acids. The CDR3, as DNA: TGCAGTGCTCATCGTCTAGCGTGTCCCTCCTACAATGAGCAGTTCTTC. Protein: CSAHRLACPSYNEQFF.

V usage is TRBV11-2 and J usage is TRBJ2-1; TRBD2 matches 8 bases. Germline V lookup: CDR1 SGHAT, CDR2 FQNNGV. The J segment lost 7 bases and the V segment lost 4 bases, leaving 6 bases of the junction unmatched. The CDR3 consists of 14 residues. Written as DNA, the CDR3 is TGTGCCAGCAGCTACGGGACTAGGGTGAATGAGCAGTTCTTC. Translation gives CASSYGTRVNEQFF.

This clone was counted at least ten times. The chain couples TRBV5-1 to TRBJ1-2, with D maybe TRBD1 (5 bases). The CDR3 totals 14 residues. V was clipped by 0 bases and J by 4 bases, with 10 bases between them. Germline V lookup: CDR1 SGHRS, CDR2 YFSETQ. The CDR3 nucleotides read TGCGCCAGCAGCTTGGAGGAGGGGAGCTATGGCTACACCTTC. It codes for CASSLEEGSYGYTF.

This sequence joins TRBV5-1 and TRBJ1-3; D gene uncertain. Germline V gene data show CDR1 as SGHRS and CDR2 as YFSETQ. The ends were cut back, 4 bases at V and 7 bases at J, with 6 bases in the middle. The CDR3 runs to 11 residues. Written as DNA, the CDR3 is TGCGCCAGCAGCAGTTATAACACCATATATTTT. Translation gives CASSSYNTIYF.

This clone was found a few times. J is TRBJ1-3 and V is TRBV6-5; D perhaps matches TRBD1 (5 bases). This CDR3 is built from 16 residues. Trimming shortened V by 0 bases and J by 1 base, and 10 bases separated the two germline ends. Germline V gene sequence: CDR1 MNHEY, CDR2 SVGAGI. The DNA for the CDR3 is TGTGCCAGCAGTTACTCGCTTAGGGGATCTGGAAACACCATATATTTT. It translates to CASSYSLRGSGNTIYF.

The sample holds a few counts of this clone. A clone one base away is much larger, so this may be a read error. This same CDR3 is encoded by further DNA sequences in the sample. The V call is TRBV10-3, the J call TRBJ2-1, with 9 positions matching TRBD2. Per the germline V gene, CDR1 is ENHRY and CDR2 is SYGVKD. The length of the CDR3 is 12 residues. The CDR3 DNA reads TGTGCAATCTCGCGGGAGGGTAATGAGCAGTTCTTC. Translating gives CAISREGNEQFF.

Points on this clone: The junction shows a germline mismatch at one end, possibly a read error. DNA for the CDR3: TGTGCCAACAGCTTATATCGGAGTCGGGATCAGTACTTC. Its protein is CANSLYRSRDQYF. V usage is TRBV7-2 and J usage is TRBJ2-7; D possibly corresponds to TRBD2 (5 bases). The CDR3 has 13 amino acids. In germline, CDR1 is SGHTA, CDR2 FQGNSA.

This clone was counted at least ten times. The chain employs TRBV20-1 and TRBJ2-7; 9 nucleotides match TRBD1. The CDR3 covers 15 residues. After removal of 0 bases from V and 7 bases from J, the junction contained 10 bases not matched to a gene. The V gene's germline CDR1 is DFQATT and CDR2 SNEGSKA (reference sequence). The CDR3 spells CSARDLGQGFLEQYF. The DNA of the CDR3 is TGCAGTGCTAGAGATCTGGGACAGGGCTTTCTAGAGCAGTACTTC.

Relative to its sample, this clone is medium-sized. V usage is TRBV6-1 and J usage is TRBJ2-6; a possible D gene is TRBD1 (6 bases). This CDR3 region has 17 residues. V lost 6 bases to trimming and J lost 2 bases, with 17 bases between them. Germline V gene lookup returns CDR1 MNHNS and CDR2 SASEGT. In nucleotides, the CDR3 is TGTGCCAGCAGGCCCACAGGGAGCCTGGCTGGGGCCAACGTCCTGACTTTC. This codes for CASRPTGSLAGANVLTF.

This chain uses TRBV28 with TRBJ2-5; D is perhaps TRBD2 (5 bases). The CDR3 covers 15 residues. The V and J ends lost 3 bases and 3 bases respectively, with 14 bases between them. CDR1 is MDHEN and CDR2 is SYDVKM in the germline V gene. The CDR3 DNA reads as TGTGCCAGCAGTTTCAGCCGGGGATTGGAAGAGACCCAGTACTTC. Protein: CASSFSRGLEETQYF.

This clone was recorded a few times. This CDR3 is CASSEGLGYEQYF. For the CDR3, the DNA is TGCGCCAGCAGTGAGGGGTTGGGCTACGAGCAGTACTTC. The V and J genes are TRBV10-2 and TRBJ2-7, with D unresolved. Germline assignment: CDR1 WSHSY and CDR2 SAAADI. The CDR3 has 13 amino acids. V was cut by 2 bases and J by 3 bases, with 8 bases left in between.

The chain joins TRBV7-2 to TRBJ1-6; D ambiguous. Germline V gene lookup returns CDR1 SGHTA and CDR2 FQGNSA. V was pared by 0 bases and J by 6 bases, with 6 bases between. The CDR3 length is 14 residues. The CDR3 reads CASSLANFNSPLHF. The CDR3 DNA follows: TGTGCCAGCAGCTTAGCGAATTTTAATTCACCCCTCCACTTT.